The clone carrying this T cell receptor beta chain was observed many times. The antigen is undetermined. This sample stems from a study of cytomegalovirus exposure and HLA in healthy donors. Study-wide context: There were roughly 110 million unique TCR beta sequences, drawn from 180 million or so T cells, in an earlier analysis. General study findings and limits: With later analysis, a missense DCLRE1C variant became linked to TCR beta V- and J-gene trimming. The authors later found TCR association rates varying by HLA locus, with DRB1 most and HLA-C fewest.

The germline V gene has CDR1 MRHNA and CDR2 SNTAGT. The CDR3 has 14 residues. Trimming took 2 bases from V and 3 from J; bases not matched to a gene: 0. Nominally healthy donors were sampled, though unrecorded immune exposures were likely. 60 Vbeta and 13 Jbeta primers were used in PCR. TCRdb's table, derived via immunoSEQ multiplex PCR, lists solely in-frame clones and lacks some. The sample yields under 200,000 clones, over 75% seen once. The source material was PBMCs. This chain uses TRBV6-4 with TRBJ2-2, with TRBD2 identical over 7 bases. The receptor's source is a man between 18 and 29 years old in good health and CMV-seropositive. CDR3 residues: CASSDSGDTGELFF. The CDR3 coding sequence is TGTGCCAGCAGTGACAGCGGGGACACCGGGGAGCTGTTTTTT.